This entry concerns a single T cell receptor (beta chain). No antigen is known for it. Selected positively for CCR7 and CD45RO-negative, naive CD8 cells excluded terminally differentiated effector memory CD45RA+ cells. This record comes from a study of shared clonotypes between healthy human individuals. V was shortened by 3 bases and J by 2 bases, with 10 bases between the two germline ends. This CDR3 is 14 amino acids long. CDR1 and CDR2 (germline): SGHAT, FQNNGV. Assay: immunoSEQ multiplex PCR; the TCRdb copy retains only in-frame clones and omits some. The sample has around 610,000 clones; around 96% are singletons. Points from the study as a whole: Against clonotypes common to all four donors, non-shared ones had lower generation probabilities.

The receptor's source is a woman aged 30 to 39 in good health. The chain joins TRBV11-2 to TRBJ2-5, with D maybe TRBD1 (5 bases). The source material was naive CD8+ T cells sorted from blood. The CDR3 here is CASSFFREQETQYF. The CDR3 nucleotides read TGTGCCAGCAGCTTTTTCAGGGAACAAGAGACCCAGTACTTC.